The 18 T cell receptor beta chains presented below share a single source sample, sequenced in a study of blood T cells in healthy people across ages. The use of a sample-barcoded 5' primer and a J-beta primer mix characterized a second PCR of roughly 7 to 11 cycles. MiXCR was run by TCRdb on the 5' RACE reads, yielding one entry per CDR3 protein. Counted here are approximately 730,000 distinct CDR3 sequences, about 40% occurring once; the ten biggest clones make up 20% to 25%. The sequencing input was blood. These receptors originate from a woman aged 60-75 years in good health.

This clonotype has a handful of counts. The chain combines TRBV7-9 with TRBJ2-1, with TRBD2 matching 8 bases. The CDR3 sequence is 15 residues long. Germline V CDR1 and CDR2: SEHNR, FQNEAQ (reference sequence). J was trimmed by 7 bases and V by 1 base; bases with no gene match: 6. CDR3 DNA: TGTGCCAGCAGCTTAGGGGCGGGAGGAGCAAATGAGCAGTTCTTC. This translates into CASSLGAGGANEQFF.

V usage is TRBV29-1 and J usage is TRBJ2-3; maybe TRBD1 (6 bases). The CDR3 sequence is 15 residues long. Germline V gene sequence: CDR1 SQVTM, CDR2 ANQGSEA. V lost 4 bases and J lost 5, with 19 bases in between. The CDR3 DNA reads TGCAGCGTTGGAAGACAGGCTCTTGGGGGAGATACGCAGTATTTT. Its protein product is CSVGRQALGGDTQYF.

V gene TRBV2 combines with J gene TRBJ2-1; 9 nucleotides line up with TRBD2. The CDR3 is 14 residues long. Trimming took 5 bases from V and 9 from J; bases not matched to a gene: 8. Looked up from germline, CDR1 is SNHLY and CDR2 is FYNNEI. CDR3 region: CASSSPSGETEQFF. The CDR3 DNA is TGTGCCAGCAGTTCTCCTAGCGGGGAGACTGAGCAGTTCTTC.

This clonotype was found many times. The gene calls are TRBV29-1 and TRBJ2-5; no clear D. The CDR3 is 12 amino acids. CDR1 SQVTM and CDR2 ANQGSEA come from the germline V gene. Trimming removed 3 bases from V and 2 bases from J, with 7 bases in between. Here the CDR3 reads CSVDAVQETQYF. For the CDR3, the DNA is TGCAGCGTTGATGCGGTTCAAGAGACCCAGTACTTC.

On this clonotype itself: This sequence may be a read error, since a much larger clone differs from it by one base. The CDR3 nucleotides read TGTGCCAGCAGCCAAGTGGCGGGAGTAGTATACAATGAGCAGTACTTC. Translation gives CASSQVAGVVYNEQYF. V gene TRBV14 combines with J gene TRBJ2-1; 7 positions agree with TRBD2. The J call may be faulty, since TRBJ2-7 better matches the DNA end. In germline, CDR1 is SGHDN, CDR2 FVKESK. The CDR3 is made up of 16 amino acids.

The sample holds a few counts of this clonotype. The rearrangement uses TRBV7-9 and TRBJ2-1; D might be TRBD2 (5 bases). Germline assignment: CDR1 SEHNR and CDR2 FQNEAQ (reference sequence). V gave up 5 bases and J gave up 5 bases, with 10 bases separating them. This CDR3 has 13 residues. In DNA, the CDR3 is TGTGCCAGCAGCAAAACCGGGGACAATGAGCAGTTCTTC. It is translated as CASSKTGDNEQFF.

The chain uses TRBV9 and TRBJ1-2, with D perhaps TRBD1 (6 bases). V lost 7 bases, J lost 7 bases, and 14 bases lay in between. CDR3 length: 12 amino acids. Germline loops: CDR1 SGDLS, CDR2 YYNGEE. The CDR3, as DNA: TGTGCCAGCGGGGGGGCCCGAGGTGGCTACACCTTC. Residues: CASGGARGGYTF.

The rearrangement joins TRBV11-2 to TRBJ2-3; 12 bases align to TRBD2. V lost 4 bases and J lost 4; bases outside the gene matches: 6. CDR3 size: 16 residues. From germline, CDR1 is SGHAT and CDR2 FQNNGV. The CDR3 DNA is TGTGCCAGCAGCTCGGGGACTAGCGGGTGGCCAGATACGCAGTATTTT. Its translation is CASSSGTSGWPDTQYF.

The chain combines TRBV29-1 with TRBJ1-4, with unresolved D. Germline V gene sequence: CDR1 SQVTM, CDR2 ANQGSEA. The CDR3 totals 11 residues. The V end lost 6 bases, the J end lost 10 bases, and 12 bases lay between the germline ends. The CDR3 loop is CSVRWSRKLFF. CDR3 bases: TGCAGCGTACGATGGAGCAGAAAACTGTTTTTT.

This clonotype occurred a few times. V and J are TRBV21-1 and TRBJ1-1. TRBV21-1 is described as a pseudogene. The CDR3 sequence is 13 residues long. This CDR3 is CASSTLWTGGAFF. The CDR3 coding sequence is TGTGCCAGCAGCACCCTTTGGACGGGTGGAGCTTTCTTT.

This clonotype was seen a handful of times. The chain links TRBV20-1 to TRBJ2-1; D gene uncertain. Looked up from germline, CDR1 is DFQATT and CDR2 is SNEGSKA (reference sequence). The CDR3 runs to 13 residues. With 0 bases removed from V and 4 bases from J, the gap between germline ends came to 7 bases. CDR3 amino acids: CSARDGLYNEQFF. CDR3 DNA: TGCAGTGCTAGAGACGGGCTGTACAATGAGCAGTTCTTC.

The chain recombines TRBV7-9 with TRBJ2-7; TRBD2 might be the D (5 bases). Trimming left V 4 bases short and J 2 bases short, with 12 bases between. The germline gives CDR1 SEHNR, CDR2 FQNEAQ (reference sequence). CDR3 length: 14 amino acids. The CDR3 bases are TGTGCCAGCAGCTCCTCCGGGGTTCCCTACGAGCAGTACTTC. It yields the protein CASSSSGVPYEQYF.

With respect to this clonotype: One base away lies a much larger clone, so this may be a sequencing read error. V is TRBV4-3 and J is TRBJ2-1, with 7 positions matching TRBD2. TRBJ2-7 matches the DNA end more closely, so the J call is doubtful. The CDR3 has 14 residues. Germline values: CDR1 LGHNA, CDR2 YSLEER. CDR3 coding DNA: TGCGCCAGCAGCCACCGCGCGGGAGTAAATGAGCAGTACTTC. Amino acid sequence: CASSHRAGVNEQYF.

V gene TRBV7-9 combines with J gene TRBJ2-7; D not certain. V was cut by 5 bases and J by 4 bases, with 9 bases left in between. Germline CDR1 is SEHNR and CDR2 is FQNEAQ (reference sequence). This CDR3 has 12 residues. The CDR3 is CASSPGIYEQYF. In DNA, the CDR3 is TGTGCCAGCAGCCCCGGAATTTACGAGCAGTACTTC.

The table lists this clonotype with many counts. The V call is TRBV9, the J call TRBJ2-5; a weak D match, TRBD1 (6 bases). The assigned J gene may be wrong: the sequence end matches TRBJ2-7 better. The CDR3 runs to 13 residues. In germline, CDR1 is SGDLS, CDR2 YYNGEE. DNA of the CDR3: TGTGCCAGCAGCGCTCACAGGGAAGACGAGCAGTACTTC. Translated: CASSAHREDEQYF.

Comments on this clonotype: Possible read error: a much larger clone is one base away. The chain carries TRBV29-1 and TRBJ2-7, with D tentatively TRBD1 (6 bases). Trimming stripped 4 bases from V and 5 bases from J, with 21 bases between. This CDR3 region has 15 residues. The germline V gene has CDR1 SQVTM and CDR2 ANQGSEA. The CDR3, as DNA: TGCAGCGTTGGGGGGATAACAGGGTTTGTCCACGAGCAGTACTTC. Its translation: CSVGGITGFVHEQYF.

The J gene is TRBJ2-1, the V gene TRBV20-1; TRBD1 matches 8 bases. The CDR3 consists of 15 residues. Germline-derived CDR1 and CDR2 are DFQATT and SNEGSKA (reference sequence). The trim removed 1 base at V and 7 bases at J, leaving 9 bases unmatched. The CDR3 spells CSARVVGTGENEQFF. CDR3 sequence (DNA): TGCAGTGCTAGAGTCGTGGGGACAGGTGAGAATGAGCAGTTCTTC.

As regards this clonotype: The germline gene is not matched at one end of the junction; a read error may be the cause. V is TRBV7-9 and J is TRBJ1-2; 8 bases map to TRBD1. The germline gives CDR1 SEHNR, CDR2 FQNEAQ (reference sequence). CDR3 length: 15 amino acids. Here the CDR3 reads CSSTGQGTGNYGYTF. The CDR3 bases are TGTTCCAGCACTGGACAGGGAACAGGAAACTATGGCTACACCTTC.